One and the same sample provided the 24 T cell receptor beta chains below, sequenced in a study of blood T cell repertoires in COVID-19. Method: immunoSEQ multiplex PCR; TCRdb's copy keeps in-frame clones and lacks some. The top ten clones hold about 4.6% of a sample with 250,000 to 300,000 clones, around four fifths of them seen once. Specimen: peripheral blood. Every receptor here comes from a man in his sixties who had recovered from COVID-19.

The chain recombines TRBV18 with TRBJ2-3; 10 bases agree with TRBD2. The V gene's germline CDR1 is KGHSH and CDR2 LQKENI. V trimming: 8 bases; J trimming: 0 bases; junction bases outside the gene matches: 5. The CDR3 runs to 15 residues. CDR3 loop: CASASLAGSTDTQYF. The CDR3 DNA reads as TGTGCCAGCGCGTCACTAGCGGGAAGCACAGATACGCAGTATTTT.

This chain links TRBV21-1 with TRBJ1-1; the D call of TRBD1 is as the table states it, not checked on the DNA. TRBV21-1 is a recognized pseudogene. CDR3 length: 14 residues. This CDR3 reads CASRATGQNTEAFF. CDR3 bases: TGTGCCAGCAGAGCGACAGGGCAAAACACTGAAGCTTTCTTT.

This clone was counted between two and nine times. The chain employs TRBV6-1 and TRBJ2-6; D not certain. V dropped 0 bases and J dropped 0 bases, with 3 bases sitting between them. The germline gives CDR1 MNHNS, CDR2 SASEGT. The CDR3 has 15 amino acids. The CDR3 protein is CASSEAYSGANVLTF. CDR3 DNA sequence: TGTGCCAGCAGTGAAGCCTACTCTGGGGCCAACGTCCTGACTTTC.

This chain links TRBV19 with TRBJ1-2; the match to TRBD1 covers 9 bases. With V trimmed by 4 bases and J by 7 bases, 13 bases remained unmatched. Germline V CDR1 and CDR2: LNHDA, SQIVND (reference sequence). This CDR3 region has 16 residues. The CDR3 sequence: CASSRIPGQGAGGYTF. CDR3 in DNA: TGTGCCAGTAGTAGGATTCCGGGACAGGGAGCTGGTGGCTACACCTTC.

The chain carries TRBV30 and TRBJ2-5, with 8 nucleotides matching TRBD1. The CDR3 spans 13 residues. J was trimmed by 2 bases and V by 6 bases; bases with no gene match: 5. Germline V gives CDR1 GTSNPN, CDR2 SVGIG (reference sequence). Here the CDR3 DNA reads TGTGCCTGTTCGACAGGGGTACAAGAGACCCAGTACTTC. Translating gives CACSTGVQETQYF.

This clone was detected only once. This chain connects TRBV7-2 to TRBJ2-1, with D maybe TRBD2 (5 bases). The length of the CDR3 is 16 residues. Germline CDR1 and CDR2: SGHTA and FQGNSA. Trimming cost V 1 base and J 9 bases, with 19 bases left between them. The CDR3 DNA reads as TGTGCCAGCAGCTTAGGTAAATGGCCATCCGCGGGTGAGCAGTTCTTC. Amino acid sequence: CASSLGKWPSAGEQFF.

V usage is TRBV28 and J usage is TRBJ1-2; D is unclear. CDR1 and CDR2 from the germline V gene are MDHEN and SYDVKM. Between the trimmed V and J ends, which lost 6 bases and 8 bases, there was a span of 16 bases. This CDR3 has 13 residues. The CDR3 region has the DNA TGTGCCAGCAGGCCCCGGGTCCTCGTGGGCTACACCTTC. It is translated as CASRPRVLVGYTF.

V and J are TRBV6-5 and TRBJ1-2, with a possible D match to TRBD1 (5 bases). The CDR3 has 12 amino acids. The V end lost 2 bases, the J end lost 7 bases, and 8 bases lay between the germline ends. Germline V gene lookup returns CDR1 MNHEY and CDR2 SVGAGI. CDR3 region: CASSYPGGGYTF. The CDR3 DNA reads TGTGCCAGCAGTTACCCCGGGGGTGGCTACACCTTC.

The CDR3 region is CASSSGRDRTQYF. CDR3 nucleotides: TGTGCCAGCAGTTCCGGACGGGACAGGACCCAGTACTTC. The rearrangement joins TRBV27 to TRBJ2-5; 7 nucleotides match TRBD1. V shed 4 bases and J 7 bases; nucleotides not matched to a gene: 6. Germline-derived CDR1 and CDR2 are MNHEY and SMNVEV (reference sequence). This CDR3 has 13 amino acids.

The chain carries TRBV19 and TRBJ1-6, with TRBD1 matching 7 bases. Germline lookup yields CDR1 LNHDA and CDR2 SQIVND (reference sequence). This CDR3 has 14 amino acids. The J segment lost 10 bases and the V segment lost 4 bases, leaving 7 bases of the junction unmatched. The CDR3 sequence is CASSTTGVSSPLHF. The CDR3 DNA is TGTGCCAGTAGTACCACAGGGGTCAGCTCACCCCTCCACTTT.

This clone was seen more than once but under ten times. This rearrangement joins TRBV5-1 to TRBJ2-7; D is unclear. There are 15 residues in the CDR3. Germline CDR1 reads SGHRS; CDR2 reads YFSETQ. Deletions cut 4 bases from V and 5 bases from J, with 19 bases between. CDR3 in amino acids: CASSMDPTLPHEQYF. DNA of the CDR3: TGCGCCAGCAGCATGGACCCCACACTACCTCACGAGCAGTACTTC.

The chain has TRBV7-9 and TRBJ1-4, with 9 positions matching TRBD1. This CDR3 is built from 14 residues. Unmatched junction bases numbered 6, after V lost 5 bases and J lost 8 bases. From germline, CDR1 is SEHNR and CDR2 FQNEAQ (reference sequence). DNA of the CDR3: TGTGCCAGCAGCCTAGACAGGGGGAAAGAAAAACTGTTTTTT. Translation gives CASSLDRGKEKLFF.

The V call is TRBV2, the J call TRBJ2-3, with a weak D call TRBD2 (6 bases). Trimming removed 8 bases at V and 4 bases at J, with 16 bases between. CDR1 SNHLY and CDR2 FYNNEI come from the germline V gene. The CDR3 sequence is 14 residues long. CDR3 in DNA: TGTGCCAGCCAGGAGGGGCTCACCCCAGATACGCAGTATTTT. Its translation: CASQEGLTPDTQYF. Full variable domain (rest looked up from reference TRBV2 and TRBJ2-3): EPEVTQTPSHQVTQMGQEVILRCVPISNHLYFYWYRQILGQKVEFLVSFYNNEISEKSEIFDDQFSVERPDGSNFTLKIRSTKLEDSAMYFCASQEGLTPDTQYFGPGTRLTVL.

The chain joins TRBV6-5 to TRBJ2-2; possible D gene TRBD1, 6 bases. V gave up 6 bases and J gave up 1 base, with 9 bases separating them. CDR1 and CDR2 from the germline V gene are MNHEY and SVGAGI. The CDR3 runs to 14 residues. The CDR3 bases are TGTGCCAGCAGGCGACAGGAGAACACCGGGGAGCTGTTTTTT. Translated, it gives CASRRQENTGELFF.

The genes are TRBV7-8 and TRBJ2-2; 10 bases map to TRBD2. Germline CDR1 is SGHVS and CDR2 is FQNEAQ. The CDR3 loop spans 16 amino acids. V was clipped by 2 bases and J by 6 bases; unmatched bases: 6. CDR3 in amino acids: CASSLSSGSGAGELFF. The DNA for the CDR3 is TGTGCCAGCAGCTTATCTAGCGGGAGTGGAGCCGGGGAGCTGTTTTTT. Full variable domain (outside the CDR3, taken from reference TRBV7-8 and TRBJ2-2): GAGVSQSPRYKVAKRGQDVALRCDPISGHVSLFWYQQALGQGPEFLTYFQNEAQLDKSGLPSDRFFAERPEGSVSTLKIQRTQQEDSAVYLCASSLSSGSGAGELFFGEGSRLTVL.

CDR3 loop: CASSAGQGGSFNEQFF. The CDR3 DNA follows: TGTGCCAGCAGCGCGGGACAGGGTGGAAGTTTTAATGAGCAGTTCTTC. The chain links TRBV11-3 to TRBJ2-1, with TRBD1 matching over 9 bases. Trimming cost V 5 bases and J 7 bases; bases outside gene matches: 12. Germline CDR1 SGHNT, CDR2 YENEEA. CDR3 length: 16 amino acids.

This clone turned up a few times. The chain couples TRBV10-3 to TRBJ2-7; 10 bases match TRBD2. The J segment lost 2 bases and the V segment lost 3 bases, leaving 7 bases of the junction unmatched. In germline, CDR1 is ENHRY, CDR2 SYGVKD. The CDR3 has 16 amino acids. CDR3 protein: CAISDGGLAGAYEQYF. CDR3 DNA sequence: TGTGCCATCAGTGATGGGGGTCTAGCGGGGGCCTACGAGCAGTACTTC.

As concerns this clone: Other DNA sequences in the same sample also yield this CDR3. V is TRBV9 and J is TRBJ2-2, with D perhaps matching TRBD2 (6 bases). Deletions cut 2 bases from V and 2 bases from J, with 10 bases between. Germline loops: CDR1 SGDLS, CDR2 YYNGEE. The CDR3 has 15 amino acids. The CDR3 DNA reads TGTGCCAGCAGCGTGTTAGCGGATAACACCGGGGAGCTGTTTTTT. Translated, it gives CASSVLADNTGELFF. Variable domain in full (rest from reference TRBV9 and TRBJ2-2): DSGVTQTPKHLITATGQRVTLRCSPRSGDLSVYWYQQSLDQGLQFLIQYYNGEERAKGNILERFSAQQFPDLHSELNLSSLELGDSALYFCASSVLADNTGELFFGEGSRLTVL.

V and J are TRBV28 and TRBJ1-2, with D possibly TRBD1 on 5 matching bases. Trimming took off 3 bases at V and 7 bases at J, with 15 bases between the two ends. Germline assignment: CDR1 MDHEN and CDR2 SYDVKM. The CDR3 extends over 14 amino acids. The CDR3 DNA reads as TGTGCCAGCAGTTTCCCAAGGGGAGGATCTGGCTACACCTTC. This sequence encodes CASSFPRGGSGYTF.

V and J are TRBV6-6 and TRBJ1-2; 7 nucleotides line up with TRBD1. Germline V gene data show CDR1 as MNHNY and CDR2 as SVGAGI (reference sequence). The J segment lost 6 bases and the V segment lost 6 bases, leaving 7 bases of the junction unmatched. This CDR3 has 13 residues. The CDR3 nucleotides read TGTGCCAGCAGCCCTACAGGGGTGGATGGCTACACCTTC. Translated, it gives CASSPTGVDGYTF.

The chain links TRBV9 to TRBJ2-5, with 12 bases lining up with TRBD2. CDR3 length: 17 residues. V trimming: 0 bases; J trimming: 4 bases; junction bases outside the gene matches: 7. Looked up from germline, CDR1 is SGDLS and CDR2 is YYNGEE. CDR3 sequence reads: CASSVGGLAGLGETQYF. CDR3 nucleotides: TGTGCCAGCAGCGTAGGTGGACTAGCGGGGTTAGGAGAGACCCAGTACTTC.

The CDR3 nucleotides are TGCAGCGCCAAAAAAGGGACAGAGAACACCGGGGAGCTGTTTTTT. Protein sequence: CSAKKGTENTGELFF. The chain uses TRBV29-1 and TRBJ2-2; TRBD1 aligns across 7 bases. The V gene's germline CDR1 is SQVTM and CDR2 ANQGSEA. There are 15 residues in the CDR3. Unmatched junction bases numbered 9, after V lost 7 bases and J lost 1 base.

On this clone: Because the CDR3's place on the DNA is in doubt, the DNA is left out and the CDR3 is given as listed by TCRdb. The CDR3 sequence is CASWGQGAKHF. The chain links TRBV10-2 to TRBJ1-5; the DNA was not used to check the table's D call, TRBD1. Both ends counted, the CDR3 spans 11 residues. Germline V gene sequence: CDR1 WSHSY, CDR2 SAAADI.

This rearrangement joins TRBV7-8 to TRBJ2-1; 9 nucleotides match TRBD2. After removal of 2 bases from V and 4 bases from J, the junction contained 3 bases not matched to a gene. Germline CDR1 reads SGHVS; CDR2 reads FQNEAQ. The CDR3 consists of 15 residues. In nucleotides, the CDR3 is TGTGCCAGCAGCTTAATAGCGGGAGCGTACAATGAGCAGTTCTTC. Translation: CASSLIAGAYNEQFF.